These 30 T cell receptor beta chains originate from one sample sequenced in a study of T cell repertoires in cytomegalovirus infection. Using its own MiXCR run on the reads, TCRdb lists one record per CDR3 protein. The profile shows some 250,000 distinct CDR3 sequences, over 8% of them singletons. The sequenced material came from PBMCs. The receptors were sampled from a human donor in good health (CMV status not recorded). Some clones in this sample may be carry-over from other donors' samples.

This clonotype occurred a few times. The rearrangement links TRBV12-3 or TRBV12-4 to TRBJ1-5; D remains unclear. This CDR3 spans 14 amino acids. Trimming pared 2 bases from V and 6 bases from J, leaving 11 bases between. CDR3 in amino acids: CASSLRGSLQPQHF. Written as DNA, the CDR3 is TGTGCCAGCAGTTTACGGGGTTCCCTTCAGCCCCAGCATTTT.

This clonotype showed up just a few times. The rearrangement links TRBV7-2 to TRBJ2-2; the match to TRBD1 covers 8 bases. V shed 3 bases and J 1 base; nucleotides not matched to a gene: 7. The germline gives CDR1 SGHTA, CDR2 FQGNSA. This CDR3 spans 17 amino acids. The chain's CDR3 is CASSFSHGTGNTGELFF. CDR3 DNA: TGTGCCAGCAGCTTCTCCCACGGGACAGGGAACACCGGGGAGCTGTTTTTT.

This clonotype has a count of ten or more. This sequence joins TRBV4-2 and TRBJ1-1; tentative D call: TRBD1 (5 bases). The CDR3 extends over 16 amino acids. The germline V gene has CDR1 LGHNA and CDR2 YNFKEQ. V lost 0 bases to trimming and J lost 0 bases, with 11 bases between them. DNA of the CDR3: TGTGCCAGCAGCCAAGAGAGCGGGGCGATGAACACTGAAGCTTTCTTT. Its translation: CASSQESGAMNTEAFF.

This clonotype was detected many times. The V call is TRBV4-3, the J call TRBJ1-2; 7 nucleotides agree with TRBD1. CDR1 LGHNA and CDR2 YSLEER come from the germline V gene. The CDR3 is 15 residues long. Trimming took 4 bases from V and 4 from J; bases not matched to a gene: 9. The CDR3 loop is CASSRQTGISYGYTF. DNA for the CDR3: TGCGCCAGCAGCCGACAGACAGGGATCAGCTATGGCTACACCTTC.

This clonotype has at least ten counts. CDR3 sequence (DNA): TGTGCCAGCAGCCTCAGCGGGGAGGGCTCCTACAATGAGCAGTTCTTC. Translating it yields CASSLSGEGSYNEQFF. The chain uses TRBV14 and TRBJ2-1; 7 nucleotides match TRBD2. This CDR3 region has 16 residues. The V segment lost 4 bases and the J segment 0 bases; nucleotides outside the gene matches: 6. CDR1 and CDR2 (germline): SGHDN, FVKESK.

This clonotype was detected ten times or more. V and J are TRBV7-6 and TRBJ2-7, with TRBD1 as a possible D gene (5 bases). The germline V and J ends were trimmed by 1 base and 4 bases, with 14 bases remaining between them. The germline CDR1 and CDR2 sequences are SGHVS and FNYEAQ. The CDR3 length is 15 residues. In nucleotides, the CDR3 is TGTGCCAGCAGCTTAGGCCCAGGGAAGGCTTACGAGCAGTACTTC. This sequence encodes CASSLGPGKAYEQYF.

This clonotype was detected many times. The chain couples TRBV6-2 or TRBV6-3 to TRBJ2-7, with 8 nucleotides matching TRBD2. Trimming at V came to 5 bases and at J to 2 bases, leaving 20 bases not matched to a gene. The CDR3 consists of 19 residues. CDR1 and CDR2 (germline): MNHEY, SVGEGT. The CDR3 DNA follows: TGTGCCAGCAGTCCTTGGGCCGGCAGCGGGGGAATTGTTACCTACGAGCAGTACTTC. Encoded protein: CASSPWAGSGGIVTYEQYF.

This clonotype was counted ten times or more. The chain is built from TRBV23-1 and TRBJ2-3; a possible D gene is TRBD1 (6 bases). TRBV23-1 is noted as an ORF with a role that remains uncertain. Trimming stripped 0 bases from V and 4 bases from J, with 14 bases between. CDR3 length: 16 amino acids. This CDR3 reads CASSQSNGKGADTQYF. The CDR3 DNA reads TGCGCCAGCAGTCAATCGAACGGGAAGGGGGCAGATACGCAGTATTTT.

This chain joins TRBV29-1 and TRBJ2-7, with a possible D match to TRBD2 (5 bases). Trimming pared 5 bases from V and 3 bases from J, leaving 20 bases between. The CDR3 length is 15 residues. Germline loops: CDR1 SQVTM, CDR2 ANQGSEA. CDR3 residues: CSVRLAGKVDYEQYF. CDR3 DNA: TGCAGCGTTCGCTTGGCGGGCAAGGTAGACTACGAGCAGTACTTC.

This clonotype was counted ten times or more. This chain links TRBV19 with TRBJ2-3; D possibly corresponds to TRBD1 (6 bases). Germline V gene data show CDR1 as LNHDA and CDR2 as SQIVND (reference sequence). Trimming left V 10 bases short and J 0 bases short, with 11 bases between. The CDR3 is made up of 13 amino acids. CDR3 bases: TGTGCCACTACAGGGTTTAGCACAGATACGCAGTATTTT. Translating gives CATTGFSTDTQYF.

The gene calls are TRBV6-2 or TRBV6-3 and TRBJ2-7, with TRBD2 matching 8 bases. The germline gives CDR1 MNHEY, CDR2 SVGEGT. V shed 6 bases, J shed 3 bases, and the junction held 10 bases outside the gene matches. The CDR3 is 15 amino acids. CDR3 residues: CASSNQGGGSYEQYF. The CDR3 bases are TGTGCCAGCAGCAACCAGGGCGGGGGGAGCTACGAGCAGTACTTC.

This clonotype has ten or more counts. The chain is built from TRBV7-2 and TRBJ2-1; no clear D. The CDR3 is 13 amino acids. CDR1 SGHTA and CDR2 FQGNSA come from the germline V gene. Trimming stripped 3 bases from V and 10 bases from J, with 13 bases between. Here the CDR3 reads CASSLRTAGEQFF. DNA for the CDR3: TGTGCCAGCAGCTTGCGGACCGCCGGGGAGCAGTTCTTC. Supplemented by reference TRBV7-2 and TRBJ2-1, the full variable domain reads GAGVSQSPSNKVTEKGKDVELRCDPISGHTALYWYRQSLGQGLEFLIYFQGNSAPDKSGLPSDRFSAERTGGSVSTLTIQRTQQEDSAVYLCASSLRTAGEQFFGPGTRLTVL.

This clonotype has a handful of counts. V usage is TRBV11-3 and J usage is TRBJ2-1; D unclear. This CDR3 is 13 amino acids long. Per the germline V gene, CDR1 is SGHNT and CDR2 is YENEEA. Between the trimmed V and J ends, which lost 7 bases and 5 bases, there was a span of 12 bases. The CDR3: CASTHEGNNEQFF. CDR3 nucleotide sequence: TGTGCCAGCACCCACGAAGGGAACAATGAGCAGTTCTTC.

This clonotype has a handful of counts. The rearrangement joins TRBV6-2 or TRBV6-3 to TRBJ1-5; no firm D call. CDR1 and CDR2 (germline): MNHEY, SVGEGT. This CDR3 is built from 16 residues. V was trimmed by 4 bases and J by 3 bases, leaving 16 bases between them. CDR3 bases: TGTGCCAGCAGTTTCGCTTTGGGCGCCTCCAATCAGCCCCAGCATTTT. Translating it yields CASSFALGASNQPQHF.

This clonotype was picked up a small number of times. V usage is TRBV20-1 and J usage is TRBJ2-1, with D possibly called TRBD1 or TRBD2 (6 bases each). Trimming removed 2 bases from V and 2 bases from J, with 10 bases in between. The germline gives CDR1 DFQATT, CDR2 SNEGSKA (reference sequence). The CDR3 covers 14 residues. CDR3 protein: CSARKGGAYNEQFF. Here the CDR3 DNA reads TGCAGTGCTAGAAAGGGGGGCGCCTACAATGAGCAGTTCTTC.

In this sample, this clonotype turned up a few times. The rearrangement joins TRBV29-1 to TRBJ1-1; D is ambiguous. CDR3 length: 13 amino acids. Trimming removed 6 bases from V and 1 base from J, with 12 bases in between. CDR1 is SQVTM, CDR2 ANQGSEA, per germline. The CDR3 here is CSVKEGRNTEAFF. In DNA form, the CDR3 reads TGCAGCGTGAAGGAGGGAAGGAACACTGAAGCTTTCTTT.

In its sample, this clonotype was seen many times. The V and J genes are TRBV19 and TRBJ1-5; D remains unclear. The germline V gene has CDR1 LNHDA and CDR2 SQIVND (reference sequence). Deletions cut 4 bases from V and 1 base from J, with 8 bases between. The CDR3 extends over 14 amino acids. CDR3 residues: CASSTGVSNQPQHF. Written as DNA, the CDR3 is TGTGCCAGTAGTACTGGGGTGAGCAATCAGCCCCAGCATTTT.

This clonotype was detected ten times or more. The chain employs TRBV19 and TRBJ2-7; D possibly matches TRBD1 or TRBD2 (5 bases each). V dropped 3 bases and J dropped 6 bases, with 9 bases sitting between them. Looked up from germline, CDR1 is LNHDA and CDR2 is SQIVND (reference sequence). The CDR3 runs 12 residues. The CDR3 coding sequence is TGTGCCAGTAGTATCTCTGGGACCGAGCAGTACTTC. It translates to CASSISGTEQYF.

This clonotype was seen at least ten times. J is TRBJ2-7 and V is TRBV7-2, with D maybe TRBD1 (5 bases). V was shortened by 4 bases and J by 3 bases, with 13 bases between the two germline ends. Germline loops: CDR1 SGHTA, CDR2 FQGNSA. The CDR3 contains 14 residues. CDR3 residues: CASSSSGHHYEQYF. The CDR3 bases are TGTGCCAGCAGCTCATCAGGGCACCACTACGAGCAGTACTTC.

The chain employs TRBV7-9 and TRBJ1-3; the D gene is possibly TRBD1 (6 bases). Between the trimmed V and J ends, which lost 8 bases and 0 bases, there was a span of 14 bases. Germline CDR1 is SEHNR and CDR2 is FQNEAQ (reference sequence). This CDR3 is 15 amino acids long. DNA for the CDR3: TGTGCCAGCCGAACACAGGGCTTCTCTGGAAACACCATATATTTT. It translates to CASRTQGFSGNTIYF.

This clonotype was detected many times. This chain uses TRBV7-2 with TRBJ2-6, with D perhaps TRBD1 (7 bases). Germline CDR1 and CDR2: SGHTA and FQGNSA. The V and J ends lost 0 bases and 2 bases respectively, with 14 bases between them. This CDR3 is 18 amino acids long. The DNA for the CDR3 is TGTGCCAGCAGCTTAGCTGGAGGGGGCTCAACTGGGGCCAACGTCCTGACTTTC. This codes for CASSLAGGGSTGANVLTF.

This clonotype was seen repeatedly, ten times or more. The gene calls are TRBV20-1 and TRBJ1-5; D is unresolved. CDR3 length: 14 amino acids. V shed 0 bases and J shed 3 bases, with 9 bases lying between them. Germline V CDR1 and CDR2: DFQATT, SNEGSKA (reference sequence). The CDR3 DNA follows: TGCAGTGCTAGAGAAAAGGTACCCAATCAGCCCCAGCATTTT. Residues: CSAREKVPNQPQHF.

The rearrangement joins TRBV10-3 to TRBJ2-2; D is tentatively TRBD1 or TRBD2 (6 bases each). This CDR3 has 15 residues. Per germline, CDR1 ENHRY and CDR2 SYGVKD. The V and J ends lost 8 bases and 3 bases respectively, with 16 bases between them. CDR3 nucleotides: TGTGCCATCGGGGAAGGGGGACTTCACACCGGGGAGCTGTTTTTT. This codes for CAIGEGGLHTGELFF.

At least ten counts were recorded for this clonotype. V and J are TRBV7-6 and TRBJ2-6, with D perhaps being TRBD1 or TRBD2 (5 bases each). The germline gives CDR1 SGHVS, CDR2 FNYEAQ. With 5 bases removed from V and 0 bases from J, the gap between germline ends came to 17 bases. The CDR3 consists of 18 residues. In DNA, the CDR3 is TGTGCCAGCAGCAAAGACCCGGGACGTAACTCTGGGGCCAACGTCCTGACTTTC. It specifies CASSKDPGRNSGANVLTF.

This clonotype was observed many times. This chain connects TRBV7-9 to TRBJ1-2; possibly TRBD1 for D (5 bases). V lost 3 bases and J 5 bases, leaving 13 bases between the germline ends. CDR1 is SEHNR, CDR2 FQNEAQ, per germline (reference sequence). This CDR3 comprises 14 residues. The CDR3 protein is CASSFSPTGYGYTF. DNA for the CDR3: TGTGCCAGCAGCTTCTCCCCAACAGGATATGGCTACACCTTC.

The chain joins TRBV6-1 to TRBJ1-1; D is undetermined. The CDR3 totals 13 residues. The V end was cut by 8 bases, the J end by 0 bases, with 10 bases between. The V gene's germline CDR1 is MNHNS and CDR2 SASEGT. The CDR3 reads CASRDHMNTEAFF. DNA for the CDR3: TGTGCCAGCCGCGACCACATGAACACTGAAGCTTTCTTT.

This clonotype was seen at least ten times. The chain is built from TRBV7-2 and TRBJ2-1, with D hard to call. The CDR3 covers 13 residues. CDR1 is SGHTA, CDR2 FQGNSA, per germline. The V gene lost 3 bases and the J gene lost 8 bases, with 11 bases spanning the gap. The CDR3 loop reads CASSLRQSHEQFF. The CDR3 DNA sequence: TGTGCCAGCAGCTTGCGGCAGTCCCATGAGCAGTTCTTC.

This clonotype was seen ten or more times. A read error may produce the germline difference seen at one junction end. V usage is TRBV7-2 and J usage is TRBJ1-5; 7 nucleotides line up with TRBD1. CDR1 is SGHTA and CDR2 is FQGNSA in the germline V gene. This CDR3 has 14 amino acids. The CDR3 coding sequence is TGTGCCAGCAGATTAGGAGGGGGCGGTCAGCCCCAGCATTTT. This codes for CASRLGGGGQPQHF.

This clonotype occurred many times. The chain employs TRBV7-2 and TRBJ2-3; 9 positions match TRBD2. V shed 0 bases, J shed 7 bases, and the junction held 11 bases outside the gene matches. Germline V lookup: CDR1 SGHTA, CDR2 FQGNSA. The CDR3 extends over 17 amino acids. The CDR3 bases are TGTGCCAGCAGCTTAGCGAGGGGTAGCGGGAGCGTTAATACGCAGTATTTT. This codes for CASSLARGSGSVNTQYF. The whole variable domain, remainder taken from reference TRBV7-2 and TRBJ2-3, is GAGVSQSPSNKVTEKGKDVELRCDPISGHTALYWYRQSLGQGLEFLIYFQGNSAPDKSGLPSDRFSAERTGGSVSTLTIQRTQQEDSAVYLCASSLARGSGSVNTQYFGPGTRLTVL.

This clonotype appeared many times. The genes are TRBV14 and TRBJ1-4; D perhaps matches TRBD1 (6 bases). CDR3 size: 15 residues. CDR1 is SGHDN and CDR2 is FVKESK in the germline V gene. V gave up 3 bases and J gave up 5 bases, with 13 bases separating them. Written as DNA, the CDR3 is TGTGCCAGCAGCCAGACGTCCGGGGGCAATGAAAAACTGTTTTTT. Protein sequence: CASSQTSGGNEKLFF.